The next 19 T cell receptor beta chains were all read from a single sample in a study of blood T cell repertoires in COVID-19. Method: immunoSEQ multiplex PCR; TCRdb's copy keeps in-frame clones and lacks some. This table holds 200,000 to 300,000 clones, approximately 84% found once. Sequencing was performed on peripheral blood. The receptors stem from a woman older than 75 with acute or convalescent COVID-19.

The rearrangement links TRBV9 to TRBJ1-2; D might be TRBD1 (5 bases). Per germline, CDR1 SGDLS and CDR2 YYNGEE. The CDR3 sequence is 15 residues long. The V end was cut by 4 bases, the J end by 4 bases, with 17 bases between. The CDR3 sequence is CASSPRPGNRYGYTF. In nucleotides, the CDR3 is TGTGCCAGCAGCCCCAGACCAGGGAACCGCTATGGCTACACCTTC. The full variable domain, completed using reference TRBV9 and TRBJ1-2, is DSGVTQTPKHLITATGQRVTLRCSPRSGDLSVYWYQQSLDQGLQFLIQYYNGEERAKGNILERFSAQQFPDLHSELNLSSLELGDSALYFCASSPRPGNRYGYTFGSGTRLTVV.

The rearrangement links TRBV4-1 to TRBJ2-1, with D possibly being TRBD2 (5 bases). Deletions cut 0 bases from V and 8 bases from J, with 14 bases between. The CDR3 runs 15 residues. Germline V CDR1 and CDR2: MGHRA, YSYEKL. CDR3 loop: CASSQEPSRGYEQFF. The CDR3 coding sequence is TGCGCCAGCAGCCAAGAACCTTCTCGGGGATATGAGCAGTTCTTC.

The chain combines TRBV27 with TRBJ1-2; 7 bases are a match to TRBD1. Germline CDR1 MNHEY, CDR2 SMNVEV (reference sequence). Unmatched junction bases numbered 5, after V lost 3 bases and J lost 1 base. This CDR3 is 15 amino acids long. CDR3 loop: CASSLRQGFNYGYTF. As DNA, the CDR3 is TGTGCCAGCAGTTTGCGACAGGGATTTAACTATGGCTACACCTTC.

The CDR3 DNA reads as TGTGCCAGCAGCTTAGTTTCGGACAGGATTTTAGATACGCAGTATTTT. As protein: CASSLVSDRILDTQYF. The chain links TRBV7-8 to TRBJ2-3; 7 bases map to TRBD1. V was clipped by 1 base and J by 5 bases; unmatched bases: 9. The CDR3 totals 16 residues. Germline V gene sequence: CDR1 SGHVS, CDR2 FQNEAQ.

The chain carries TRBV20-1 and TRBJ1-5; D uncertain. V dropped 3 bases and J dropped 6 bases, with 6 bases sitting between them. From germline, CDR1 is DFQATT and CDR2 SNEGSKA (reference sequence). This CDR3 has 11 amino acids. CDR3 protein: CSARRGQPQHF. The CDR3, as DNA: TGCAGTGCTAGGCGAGGTCAGCCCCAGCATTTT.

Here the CDR3 DNA reads TGTGCCAGTAGCCCGGTTCCTCAACCCTCCGAGCAGTACTTC. Its protein product is CASSPVPQPSEQYF. The V gene is TRBV19, the J gene TRBJ2-7; no reliable D call. Germline CDR1 reads LNHDA; CDR2 reads SQIVND (reference sequence). CDR3 length equals 14 residues. V was pared by 6 bases and J by 6 bases, with 18 bases between.

This chain's CDR3 is CASSSNREGQPQHF. DNA for the CDR3: TGTGCCAGCAGCTCCAACAGGGAGGGGCAGCCCCAGCATTTT. The chain uses TRBV7-6 and TRBJ1-5; D perhaps matches TRBD1 (6 bases). Trimming shortened V by 4 bases and J by 7 bases, and 14 bases separated the two germline ends. This CDR3 is 14 amino acids long. The V gene's germline CDR1 is SGHVS and CDR2 FNYEAQ.

This sequence joins TRBV6-6 and TRBJ1-4, with 11 positions matching TRBD1. Germline values: CDR1 MNHNY, CDR2 SVGAGI (reference sequence). V was clipped by 4 bases and J by 8 bases; unmatched bases: 0. The CDR3 has 13 amino acids. In DNA form, the CDR3 reads TGTGCCAGCAGTTGGGACAGGGGGGAAAAACTGTTTTTT. It translates to CASSWDRGEKLFF.

V gene TRBV3-1 (or the pseudogene TRBV3-2) combines with J gene TRBJ2-7; D gene uncertain. Germline values: CDR1 LGHDT, CDR2 YNNKEL (reference sequence). The V end was cut by 6 bases, the J end by 2 bases, with 11 bases between. This CDR3 spans 13 amino acids. The CDR3 coding sequence is TGTGCCAGCAGAAACGCCGCGACCTACGAGCAGTACTTC. This sequence encodes CASRNAATYEQYF.

This chain joins TRBV6-5 and TRBJ2-5; no firm D call. This CDR3 comprises 13 residues. Germline values: CDR1 MNHEY, CDR2 SVGAGI. Deletions cut 2 bases from V and 5 bases from J, with 9 bases between. CDR3 bases: TGTGCCAGCAGTTACGGTATGAGGGAGACCCAGTACTTC. Encoded protein: CASSYGMRETQYF.

The V call is TRBV10-3, the J call TRBJ1-2; 12 bases fit TRBD1. The CDR3 spans 18 residues. V trimming: 0 bases; J trimming: 4 bases; junction bases outside the gene matches: 9. From germline, CDR1 is ENHRY and CDR2 SYGVKD. The CDR3 reads CAISESYIGTGGIYGYTF. CDR3 bases: TGTGCCATCAGTGAGTCTTATATCGGGACAGGGGGCATCTATGGCTACACCTTC.

The rearrangement joins TRBV28 to TRBJ2-7, with unresolved D. V was cut by 5 bases and J by 3 bases, with 11 bases left in between. The CDR3 extends over 13 amino acids. Germline values: CDR1 MDHEN, CDR2 SYDVKM. The CDR3 reads CASSHSPIYEQYF. The CDR3 DNA reads TGTGCCAGCAGTCACTCTCCGATCTACGAGCAGTACTTC.

The chain recombines TRBV3-1 (or the pseudogene TRBV3-2) with TRBJ2-3; 7 positions match TRBD2. This CDR3 spans 15 amino acids. J was trimmed by 3 bases and V by 5 bases; bases with no gene match: 8. Germline loops: CDR1 LGHDT, CDR2 YNNKEL (reference sequence). The CDR3 coding sequence is TGTGCCAGCAGCAAACTTAGGGGAGGGACAGATACGCAGTATTTT. Translation gives CASSKLRGGTDTQYF.

The V call is TRBV7-2, the J call TRBJ2-4, with D possibly TRBD2 on 6 matching bases. CDR3 size: 19 residues. Trimming removed 4 bases at V and 1 base at J, with 23 bases between. From germline, CDR1 is SGHTA and CDR2 FQGNSA. CDR3 bases: TGTGCCAGCAGCTCCACCCGGGGGACCGTTGCACTCGCCAAAAACATTCAGTACTTC. Its translation is CASSSTRGTVALAKNIQYF. Together with reference TRBV7-2 and TRBJ2-4, the CDR3 gives the full variable domain: GAGVSQSPSNKVTEKGKDVELRCDPISGHTALYWYRQSLGQGLEFLIYFQGNSAPDKSGLPSDRFSAERTGGSVSTLTIQRTQQEDSAVYLCASSSTRGTVALAKNIQYFGAGTRLSVL.

This clone was recorded once. V is TRBV11-2 and J is TRBJ2-2, with D tentatively TRBD2 (6 bases). V lost 3 bases, J lost 4 bases, and 12 bases lay in between. There are 15 residues in the CDR3. In germline, CDR1 is SGHAT, CDR2 FQNNGV. The CDR3 nucleotides are TGTGCCAGCAGCTTTAGCGGTGGAAGCACCGGGGAGCTGTTTTTT. It codes for CASSFSGGSTGELFF.

The V call is TRBV5-6, the J call TRBJ2-3; D perhaps matches TRBD2 (6 bases). The CDR3 runs 16 residues. CDR1 and CDR2 from the germline V gene are SGHDT and YYEEEE. With 4 bases removed from V and 0 bases from J, the gap between germline ends came to 15 bases. The CDR3 coding sequence is TGTGCCAGCAGCGCATCCGGGAGTAGGAGCACAGATACGCAGTATTTT. It yields the protein CASSASGSRSTDTQYF. The whole variable domain, filled in from reference TRBV5-6 and TRBJ2-3, reads DAGVTQSPTHLIKTRGQQVTLRCSPKSGHDTVSWYQQALGQGPQFIFQYYEEEERQRGNFPDRFSGHQFPNYSSELNVNALLLGDSALYLCASSASGSRSTDTQYFGPGTRLTVL.

The chain carries TRBV7-3 and TRBJ2-5; D possibly corresponds to TRBD1 (5 bases). The CDR3 has 15 amino acids. V lost 5 bases and J 1 base, leaving 14 bases between the germline ends. Germline assignment: CDR1 SGHTA and CDR2 FQGTGA. The chain's CDR3 is CASSPYWGSQETQYF. In DNA, the CDR3 is TGTGCCAGCAGCCCTTATTGGGGCAGCCAAGAGACCCAGTACTTC.

This rearrangement joins TRBV6-1 to TRBJ1-1; D is unresolved. CDR1 MNHNS and CDR2 SASEGT come from the germline V gene. The CDR3 runs to 14 residues. V was pared by 2 bases and J by 1 base, with 8 bases between. In DNA form, the CDR3 reads TGTGCCAGCAGTGAAAGCGGGTCGAACACTGAAGCTTTCTTT. It translates to CASSESGSNTEAFF.

The V and J genes are TRBV5-8 and TRBJ2-3; D is unclear. The CDR3 is made up of 13 amino acids. V was trimmed by 3 bases and J by 8 bases, leaving 13 bases between them. In germline, CDR1 is SGHTS, CDR2 YDEGEE. CDR3 residues: CASSSVRSGTQYF. The CDR3 coding sequence is TGTGCCAGCAGCTCGGTACGGTCTGGTACGCAGTATTTT.